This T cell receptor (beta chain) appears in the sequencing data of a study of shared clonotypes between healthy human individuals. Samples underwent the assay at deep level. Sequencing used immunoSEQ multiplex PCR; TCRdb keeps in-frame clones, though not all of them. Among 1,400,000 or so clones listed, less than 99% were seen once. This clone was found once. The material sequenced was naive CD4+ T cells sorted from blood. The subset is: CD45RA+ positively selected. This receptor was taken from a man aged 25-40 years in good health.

The CDR3 spells CASSQGGAREKLFF. The DNA of the CDR3 is TGTGCCAGCAGCCAAGGGGGGGCACGCGAAAAACTGTTTTTT. The rearrangement joins TRBV14 to TRBJ1-4, with D possibly TRBD1 on 6 matching bases. The V gene lost 1 base and the J gene lost 8 bases, with 11 bases spanning the gap. This CDR3 contains 14 residues. CDR1 SGHDN and CDR2 FVKESK come from the germline V gene.